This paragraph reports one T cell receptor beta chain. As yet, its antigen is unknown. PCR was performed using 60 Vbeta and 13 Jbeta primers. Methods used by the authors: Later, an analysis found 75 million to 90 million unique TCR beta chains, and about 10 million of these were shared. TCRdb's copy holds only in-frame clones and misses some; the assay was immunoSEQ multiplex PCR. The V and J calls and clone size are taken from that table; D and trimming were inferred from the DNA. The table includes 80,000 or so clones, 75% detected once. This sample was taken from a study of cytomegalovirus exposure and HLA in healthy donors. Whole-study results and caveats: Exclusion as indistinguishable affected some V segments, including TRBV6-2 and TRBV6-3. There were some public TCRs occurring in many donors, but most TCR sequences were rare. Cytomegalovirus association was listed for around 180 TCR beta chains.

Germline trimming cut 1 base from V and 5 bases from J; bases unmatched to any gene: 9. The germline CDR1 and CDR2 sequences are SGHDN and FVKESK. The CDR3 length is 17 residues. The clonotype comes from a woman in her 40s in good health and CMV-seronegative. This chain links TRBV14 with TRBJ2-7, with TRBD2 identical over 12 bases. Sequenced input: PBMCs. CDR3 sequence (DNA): TGTGCCAGCAGCCAAGCCCCACTAGCGGGAGGCCACAACGAGCAGTACTTC. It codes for CASSQAPLAGGHNEQYF.